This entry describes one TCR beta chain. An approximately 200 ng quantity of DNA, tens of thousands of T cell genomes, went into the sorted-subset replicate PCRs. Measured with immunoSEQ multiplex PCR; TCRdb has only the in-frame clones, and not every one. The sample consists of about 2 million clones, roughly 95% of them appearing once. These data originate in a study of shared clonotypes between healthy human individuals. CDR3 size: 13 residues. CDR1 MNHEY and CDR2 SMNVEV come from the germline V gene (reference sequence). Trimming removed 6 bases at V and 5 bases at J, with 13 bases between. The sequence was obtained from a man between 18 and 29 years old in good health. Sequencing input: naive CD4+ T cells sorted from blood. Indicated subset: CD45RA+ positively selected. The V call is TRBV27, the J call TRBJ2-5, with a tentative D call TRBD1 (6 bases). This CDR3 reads CASSTGFRETQYF. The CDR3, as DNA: TGTGCCAGCAGCACAGGGTTTCGGGAGACCCAGTACTTC.